A single sample is the source of the 9 T cell receptor beta chains below, sequenced in a study of T cell responses to AZD1222 COVID-19 vaccine (dated by TCRdb to about 2021). The library was produced with the immunoSEQ multiplex PCR assay. TCRdb limited this immuneACCESS table to in-frame rearrangements with V and J called. A share of clones is missing; checked studies link under half to unresolved V genes, and the rest is unexplained. In all, the sample holds 50,000 or so clones, and 80% of those were seen once. The ten most abundant clones make up roughly 4.9% of the sample. The time point tag for this specimen amounts to: about 28 days (+/-7) after the second vaccine dose. The source was peripheral blood, collected 28 days after the second AZD1222 dose. Receptor source: an adult who received the AZD1222 COVID-19 vaccine.

The gene calls are TRBV19 and TRBJ1-1, with a weak D call TRBD1 (5 bases). Looked up from germline, CDR1 is LNHDA and CDR2 is SQIVND (reference sequence). The CDR3 totals 15 residues. The V gene lost 7 bases and the J gene lost 4 bases, with 19 bases spanning the gap. The CDR3 spells CASTTIGTTVTEAFF. DNA for the CDR3: TGTGCCAGTACCACGATTGGGACTACGGTCACTGAAGCTTTCTTT. The complete variable domain, with remaining parts taken from reference TRBV19 and TRBJ1-1, reads DGGITQSPKYLFRKEGQNVTLSCEQNLNHDAMYWYRQDPGQGLRLIYYSQIVNDFQKGDIAEGYSVSREKKESFPLTVTSAQKNPTAFYLCASTTIGTTVTEAFFGQGTRLTVV.

This chain links TRBV28 with TRBJ2-7; D possibly corresponds to TRBD2 (5 bases). Germline V CDR1 and CDR2: MDHEN, SYDVKM. The CDR3 consists of 13 residues. V was clipped by 4 bases and J by 3 bases, with 10 bases between them. In DNA form, the CDR3 reads TGTGCCAGCAGTTCCCCAACTAGCTACGAGCAGTACTTC. This encodes CASSSPTSYEQYF.

This chain links TRBV5-1 with TRBJ2-1; D is ambiguous. Trimming shortened V by 0 bases and J by 0 bases, and 4 bases separated the two germline ends. Germline V gene lookup returns CDR1 SGHRS and CDR2 YFSETQ. The CDR3 has 14 residues. The CDR3 DNA is TGCGCCAGCAGCTTGGGAAGCTCCTACAATGAGCAGTTCTTC. This encodes CASSLGSSYNEQFF. The variable domain in full, with the rest retrieved from reference TRBV5-1 and TRBJ2-1, is KAGVTQTPRYLIKTRGQQVTLSCSPISGHRSVSWYQQTPGQGLQFLFEYFSETQRNKGNFPGRFSGRQFSNSRSEMNVSTLELGDSALYLCASSLGSSYNEQFFGPGTRLTVL.

CDR3: CASRSPIGSNQPQHF. CDR3 DNA sequence: TGTGCCAGCCGGTCACCTATTGGGAGCAATCAGCCCCAGCATTTT. The J gene is TRBJ1-5, the V gene TRBV28, with D uncertain. Trimming took 8 bases from V and 1 from J, leaving 15 bases between them. There are 15 residues in the CDR3. Germline V lookup: CDR1 MDHEN, CDR2 SYDVKM. Using reference TRBV28 and TRBJ1-5 for the parts outside the CDR3, the full variable domain is DVKVTQSSRYLVKRTGEKVFLECVQDMDHENMFWYRQDPGLGLRLIYFSYDVKMKEKGDIPEGYSVSREKKERFSLILESASTNQTSMYLCASRSPIGSNQPQHFGDGTRLSIL.

The chain carries TRBV9 and TRBJ2-1; D is ambiguous. V dropped 0 bases and J dropped 1 base, with 11 bases sitting between them. Germline lookup yields CDR1 SGDLS and CDR2 YYNGEE. The CDR3 is 16 residues long. The CDR3 protein is CASSVDYLRSYNEQFF. The CDR3 coding sequence is TGTGCCAGCAGCGTAGACTACCTTAGGTCCTACAATGAGCAGTTCTTC. Using reference TRBV9 and TRBJ2-1 for the parts outside the CDR3, the full variable domain is DSGVTQTPKHLITATGQRVTLRCSPRSGDLSVYWYQQSLDQGLQFLIQYYNGEERAKGNILERFSAQQFPDLHSELNLSSLELGDSALYFCASSVDYLRSYNEQFFGPGTRLTVL.

The rearrangement links TRBV2 to TRBJ2-7; TRBD2 might be the D (5 bases). The germline gives CDR1 SNHLY, CDR2 FYNNEI. V lost 3 bases, J lost 3 bases, and 12 bases lay in between. CDR3 length equals 14 residues. CDR3 in amino acids: CASSEIGLYYEQYV. In nucleotides, the CDR3 is TGTGCCAGCAGTGAGATCGGACTGTACTACGAGCAGTACGTC.

J is TRBJ2-5 and V is TRBV19; 12 nucleotides match TRBD1. CDR1 LNHDA and CDR2 SQIVND come from the germline V gene (reference sequence). The CDR3 loop spans 15 amino acids. The V segment lost 5 bases and the J segment 5 bases; nucleotides outside the gene matches: 6. CDR3 bases: TGTGCCAGTAGTGCCGGGACAGGGGGCTTCGAGACCCAGTACTTC. This encodes CASSAGTGGFETQYF. Drawing the rest from reference TRBV19 and TRBJ2-5, the complete variable domain is DGGITQSPKYLFRKEGQNVTLSCEQNLNHDAMYWYRQDPGQGLRLIYYSQIVNDFQKGDIAEGYSVSREKKESFPLTVTSAQKNPTAFYLCASSAGTGGFETQYFGPGTRLLVL.

In its sample, this clone was seen once. The rearrangement links TRBV2 to TRBJ2-6; D is perhaps TRBD2 (5 bases). The CDR3 has 16 amino acids. Deletions cut 8 bases from V and 0 bases from J, with 14 bases between. Germline V gene lookup returns CDR1 SNHLY and CDR2 FYNNEI. This CDR3 reads CASEGTMSSGANVLTF. CDR3 bases: TGTGCCAGCGAGGGCACCATGAGCTCTGGGGCCAACGTCCTGACTTTC.

The chain carries TRBV7-8 and TRBJ1-1; TRBD1 is a possible D gene (6 bases). Trimming took 5 bases from V and 4 from J, leaving 17 bases between them. The CDR3 runs 15 residues. CDR1 and CDR2 (germline): SGHVS, FQNEAQ. In DNA form, the CDR3 reads TGTGCCAGCAGCCTCATACACCGAGGGGGCACTGAAGCTTTCTTT. The encoded protein is CASSLIHRGGTEAFF.